These 32 T cell receptor beta chains were sequenced from one sample in a study of graft-versus-host responses after intestinal transplantation (dated by TCRdb to the early 2020s). The sample's time point, from its label and the paper: cells obtained before transplantation from donor or recipient. Libraries came from the immunoSEQ multiplex PCR assay. TCRdb's version of the immuneACCESS table is confined to in-frame rearrangements and falls short of the full clone set. An unresolved V gene accounts for under half of the shortfall where checked; the remainder is of unknown origin. This sample holds 55,000 to 75,000 clones; about 80% were observed only once. In total, the top ten clones hold roughly 0.4% of the sample. Their specific antigens are unknown. The sample was unstimulated CD4+ T cells sorted from spleen or lymph node cells, taken before transplant. The receptors shown here come from a human donor who was the organ donor for an intestinal transplant.

This clone has more than one count but fewer than ten. The gene calls are TRBV4-3 and TRBJ2-2, with a possible D match to TRBD2 (6 bases). This CDR3 is built from 15 residues. The V gene lost 4 bases and the J gene lost 1 base, with 10 bases spanning the gap. Germline V gene sequence: CDR1 LGHNA, CDR2 YSLEER. Here the CDR3 reads CASSPGSQNTGELFF. CDR3 DNA: TGCGCCAGCAGCCCCGGGAGCCAGAACACCGGGGAGCTGTTTTTT.

The chain uses TRBV28 and TRBJ1-4, with 7 nucleotides matching TRBD1. Germline values: CDR1 MDHEN, CDR2 SYDVKM. The CDR3 is made up of 14 amino acids. V lost 1 base and J lost 8; bases outside the gene matches: 4. In nucleotides, the CDR3 is TGTGCCAGCAGTTTATACCTACAGGGGGAAAAACTGTTTTTT. Amino acid sequence: CASSLYLQGEKLFF.

The CDR3 DNA is TGTGCCAGCAGGTCCAGGGTTTTTGGTCCAACTAATGAAAAACTGTTTTTT. Translation gives CASRSRVFGPTNEKLFF. V and J are TRBV28 and TRBJ1-4, with a tentative D call TRBD1 (5 bases). Trimming stripped 6 bases from V and 0 bases from J, with 17 bases between. This CDR3 has 17 amino acids. The germline gives CDR1 MDHEN, CDR2 SYDVKM.

The chain links TRBV6-6 to TRBJ2-3; possible D gene TRBD1, 5 bases. Trimming cost V 2 bases and J 3 bases, with 9 bases left between them. Germline CDR1 and CDR2: MNHNY and SVGAGI (reference sequence). The CDR3 contains 14 residues. Here the CDR3 DNA reads TGTGCCAGCAGTTACAGGGGAACGACAGATACGCAGTATTTT. Translating gives CASSYRGTTDTQYF.

J is TRBJ2-2 and V is TRBV2, with 10 bases identical to TRBD2. This CDR3 region has 15 residues. V dropped 3 bases and J dropped 7; count of bases not matched to a gene: 5. From germline, CDR1 is SNHLY and CDR2 FYNNEI. CDR3 in amino acids: CASSESGGAFGELFF. CDR3 in DNA: TGTGCCAGCAGTGAGAGCGGGGGGGCATTCGGGGAGCTGTTTTTT.

The genes are TRBV28 and TRBJ1-1; possibly TRBD1 for D (5 bases). This CDR3 spans 14 amino acids. The germline gives CDR1 MDHEN, CDR2 SYDVKM. Trimming took off 4 bases at V and 0 bases at J, with 9 bases between the two ends. CDR3 DNA: TGTGCCAGCAGTTGGGGGGATTTGAACACTGAAGCTTTCTTT. Amino acids: CASSWGDLNTEAFF.

The count of this clone is one. The chain has TRBV28 and TRBJ1-5, with 7 bases fitting TRBD1. J lost 2 bases, V lost 2 bases, and 9 bases had no gene match. The CDR3 runs 17 residues. Germline CDR1 is MDHEN and CDR2 is SYDVKM. The CDR3 protein is CASSLLGGGGGNQPQHF. For the CDR3, the DNA is TGTGCCAGCAGTTTACTAGGGGGCGGGGGGGGCAATCAGCCCCAGCATTTT.

The chain recombines TRBV19 with TRBJ2-1; TRBD2 might be the D (6 bases). V shed 2 bases and J shed 5 bases, with 19 bases lying between them. In germline, CDR1 is LNHDA, CDR2 SQIVND (reference sequence). There are 17 residues in the CDR3. DNA of the CDR3: TGTGCCAGTAGTATATTTTCCGGGACTCCCTTCGACAATGAGCAGTTCTTC. Translation gives CASSIFSGTPFDNEQFF.

V is TRBV6-1 and J is TRBJ1-3, with D hard to call. Germline V gene sequence: CDR1 MNHNS, CDR2 SASEGT. Trimming left V 10 bases short and J 3 bases short, with 7 bases between. CDR3 length: 11 residues. The CDR3 region has the DNA TGTGCCACCGGGGTTGGAAACACCATATATTTT. As protein: CATGVGNTIYF.

The sample holds a few counts of this clone. The V and J genes are TRBV7-9 and TRBJ2-7, with 7 bases that match TRBD1. The V segment lost 5 bases and the J segment 2 bases; nucleotides outside the gene matches: 12. The germline gives CDR1 SEHNR, CDR2 FQNEAQ (reference sequence). The CDR3 spans 16 residues. CDR3 in amino acids: CASSPRGQESPYEQYV. The CDR3 nucleotides read TGTGCCAGCAGCCCGAGAGGACAGGAAAGCCCCTACGAGCAGTACGTC.

The chain couples TRBV5-4 to TRBJ1-2, with 8 bases identical to TRBD1. In germline, CDR1 is SGHNT, CDR2 YYREEE (reference sequence). Germline trimming cut 4 bases from V and 2 bases from J; bases unmatched to any gene: 4. CDR3 length: 14 residues. Written as DNA, the CDR3 is TGTGCCAGCAGCGTTCGGACAGGGAACTATGGCTACACCTTC. It codes for CASSVRTGNYGYTF.

The chain is built from TRBV5-1 and TRBJ1-4; D ambiguous. Deletions cut 4 bases from V and 3 bases from J, with 19 bases between. This CDR3 has 17 residues. Germline V gene sequence: CDR1 SGHRS, CDR2 YFSETQ. Here the CDR3 reads CASSPPGPGSANEKLFF. The CDR3 DNA is TGCGCCAGCAGCCCCCCCGGGCCGGGGTCGGCTAATGAAAAACTGTTTTTT.

This chain joins TRBV5-1 and TRBJ2-3; possible D gene TRBD1, 6 bases. With 2 bases removed from V and 0 bases from J, the gap between germline ends came to 10 bases. The germline gives CDR1 SGHRS, CDR2 YFSETQ. The CDR3 contains 15 residues. The CDR3, as DNA: TGCGCCAGCAGCTTAAAGACAGGTAGCACAGATACGCAGTATTTT. The encoded protein is CASSLKTGSTDTQYF.

The CDR3 loop reads CASSVQLIAKNIQYF. DNA of the CDR3: TGTGCCAGCAGTGTTCAGTTAATAGCCAAAAACATTCAGTACTTC. This chain joins TRBV6-1 and TRBJ2-4, with no clear D. V lost 4 bases and J lost 0, with 10 bases in between. The CDR3 has 15 residues. Germline lookup yields CDR1 MNHNS and CDR2 SASEGT.

The chain joins TRBV2 to TRBJ1-1; D unresolved. Trimming removed 3 bases from V and 1 base from J, with 9 bases in between. The germline V gene has CDR1 SNHLY and CDR2 FYNNEI. The CDR3 covers 14 residues. The CDR3 sequence: CASSDSVPNTEAFF. CDR3 nucleotide sequence: TGTGCCAGCAGTGACTCCGTCCCGAACACTGAAGCTTTCTTT.

The chain joins TRBV7-9 to TRBJ2-1; 7 nucleotides line up with TRBD1. J was trimmed by 7 bases and V by 4 bases; bases with no gene match: 10. There are 15 residues in the CDR3. The V gene's germline CDR1 is SEHNR and CDR2 FQNEAQ (reference sequence). The CDR3 loop is CASSSNRGLGNEQFF. The CDR3 bases are TGTGCCAGCAGCTCGAACAGGGGCCTGGGGAATGAGCAGTTCTTC.

The chain uses TRBV7-9 and TRBJ1-2; 7 nucleotides align to TRBD1. The CDR3 length is 13 residues. V lost 6 bases, J lost 2 bases, and 3 bases stayed unmatched. CDR1 is SEHNR, CDR2 FQNEAQ, per germline (reference sequence). CDR3 protein: CASRTTGNYGYTF. Here the CDR3 DNA reads TGTGCCAGCAGGACGACAGGGAACTATGGCTACACCTTC.

This clone is a singleton in its sample. V and J are TRBV28 and TRBJ1-5; 7 positions agree with TRBD1. V lost 1 base and J lost 6; bases outside the gene matches: 12. The CDR3 totals 17 residues. The V gene's germline CDR1 is MDHEN and CDR2 SYDVKM. In DNA, the CDR3 is TGTGCCAGCAGTTTATATGTCGGCAGGGGGTGGGGTCAGCCCCAGCATTTT. Its translation is CASSLYVGRGWGQPQHF.

The CDR3, as DNA: TGTGCCAGCAGCCGGGCGACAGGCCAAGAGACCCAGTACTTC. Protein sequence: CASSRATGQETQYF. The chain employs TRBV7-9 and TRBJ2-5, with TRBD1 as a possible D gene (6 bases). The length of the CDR3 is 14 residues. V was clipped by 5 bases and J by 1 base, with 11 bases between them. Per the germline V gene, CDR1 is SEHNR and CDR2 is FQNEAQ (reference sequence).

The V gene is TRBV2, the J gene TRBJ2-2; D is possibly TRBD2 (7 bases). The CDR3 has 17 amino acids. The V end was cut by 4 bases, the J end by 0 bases, with 15 bases between. Germline V gene data show CDR1 as SNHLY and CDR2 as FYNNEI. The CDR3 spells CASSGWGGLANTGELFF. For the CDR3, the DNA is TGTGCCAGCAGTGGATGGGGGGGGCTCGCGAACACCGGGGAGCTGTTTTTT.

The rearrangement joins TRBV21-1 to TRBJ2-7; the DNA was not compared with TRBD2, the D call given in the table. TRBV21-1 is described as a pseudogene. CDR3 length: 12 amino acids. The CDR3 loop reads CASDSEERNGYV. The CDR3 DNA is TGTGCCAGCGACTCCGAAGAGAGAAACGGGTACGTC.

The chain employs TRBV30 and TRBJ1-6; D might be TRBD1 (6 bases). With 4 bases removed from V and 0 bases from J, the gap between germline ends came to 19 bases. Germline loops: CDR1 GTSNPN, CDR2 SVGIG (reference sequence). The CDR3 consists of 18 residues. CDR3 sequence: CAWKGGTPGISYNSPLHF. CDR3 DNA sequence: TGTGCCTGGAAGGGGGGGACCCCAGGGATCTCCTATAATTCACCCCTCCACTTT.

The chain's CDR3 is CASSGTVLAKNIQYF. CDR3 nucleotides: TGTGCCAGCAGCGGGACAGTACTAGCCAAAAACATTCAGTACTTC. J is TRBJ2-4 and V is TRBV7-2; 7 nucleotides match TRBD1. Germline CDR1 is SGHTA and CDR2 is FQGNSA. This CDR3 region has 15 residues. The junction had 4 bases not matched to a gene; V was cut back by 5 bases and J by 0 bases.

This clone was recorded once. The chain employs TRBV5-1 and TRBJ1-4; TRBD1 might be the D (5 bases). Trimming removed 2 bases at V and 7 bases at J, with 21 bases between. Germline V gene sequence: CDR1 SGHRS, CDR2 YFSETQ. The CDR3 has 17 residues. This chain's CDR3 is CASSFEGPGRSGEKLFF. CDR3 sequence (DNA): TGCGCCAGCAGCTTTGAAGGCCCAGGGAGGTCGGGTGAAAAACTGTTTTTT.

The chain carries TRBV11-2 and TRBJ2-1; TRBD1 is a possible D gene (7 bases). CDR1 and CDR2 (germline): SGHAT, FQNNGV. V was clipped by 1 base and J by 8 bases, with 24 bases between them. The CDR3 has 18 amino acids. CDR3 DNA: TGTGCCAGCAGCTTAGGAACATTCGGGGGTACAGGGGTCGATGAGCAGTTCTTC. Amino acid sequence: CASSLGTFGGTGVDEQFF. The variable domain in full, completed from reference TRBV11-2 and TRBJ2-1, reads EAGVAQSPRYKIIEKRQSVAFWCNPISGHATLYWYQQILGQGPKLLIQFQNNGVVDDSQLPKDRFSAERLKGVDSTLKIQPAKLEDSAVYLCASSLGTFGGTGVDEQFFGPGTRLTVL.

This chain joins TRBV10-3 and TRBJ1-1; D remains unclear. The CDR3 covers 14 residues. Trimming stripped 0 bases from V and 4 bases from J, with 9 bases between. Per germline, CDR1 ENHRY and CDR2 SYGVKD. The CDR3 DNA reads TGTGCCATCAGTGAGTCAGGAAGGAGCACTGAAGCTTTCTTT. Protein: CAISESGRSTEAFF.

CDR3 residues: CASSFRGHNSPLHF. The CDR3 nucleotides are TGTGCCAGCAGCTTCAGGGGGCATAATTCACCCCTCCACTTT. V and J are TRBV11-1 and TRBJ1-6, with TRBD1 identical over 8 bases. The CDR3 spans 14 residues. The ends lost 3 bases at V and 5 bases at J; junction bases unmatched: 0. Germline CDR1 reads SGHAT; CDR2 reads FQDESV (reference sequence).

The chain carries TRBV6-5 and TRBJ1-3, with a possible D match to TRBD1 (5 bases). CDR3 length: 15 amino acids. With 5 bases removed from V and 1 base from J, the gap between germline ends came to 12 bases. CDR1 and CDR2 from the germline V gene are MNHEY and SVGAGI. CDR3 protein: CASSMGGVSGNTIYF. CDR3 coding DNA: TGTGCCAGCAGTATGGGGGGGGTTTCTGGAAACACCATATATTTT.

V is TRBV28 and J is TRBJ1-6; 7 nucleotides line up with TRBD1. The J segment lost 8 bases and the V segment lost 5 bases, leaving 6 bases of the junction unmatched. There are 14 residues in the CDR3. The germline gives CDR1 MDHEN, CDR2 SYDVKM. The CDR3, as DNA: TGTGCCAGCAGTCCCCGGACAGGTTATTCACCCCTCCACTTT. Translated, it gives CASSPRTGYSPLHF.

The chain has TRBV28 and TRBJ1-4; no reliable D call. This CDR3 is 12 amino acids long. The germline gives CDR1 MDHEN, CDR2 SYDVKM. Trimming took 6 bases from V and 8 from J, leaving 10 bases between them. The CDR3 sequence is CASSLIREKLFF. The CDR3 bases are TGTGCCAGCAGCTTGATCAGAGAAAAACTGTTTTTT.

The V gene is TRBV6-6, the J gene TRBJ2-3, with D perhaps matching TRBD2 (5 bases). CDR3 length equals 15 residues. V gave up 4 bases and J gave up 4 bases, with 15 bases separating them. Germline assignment: CDR1 MNHNY and CDR2 SVGAGI (reference sequence). CDR3 coding DNA: TGTGCCAGCAGTTGGACCGCGGGCCCCCCAGATACGCAGTATTTT. Its translation: CASSWTAGPPDTQYF.

CDR3 sequence: CASAAGLGYEQYV. CDR3 DNA: TGTGCCAGCGCCGCGGGGCTCGGCTACGAGCAGTACGTC. V and J are TRBV6-1 and TRBJ2-7; maybe TRBD2 (6 bases). The V end was cut by 8 bases, the J end by 3 bases, with 14 bases between. This CDR3 is built from 13 residues. CDR1 and CDR2 (germline): MNHNS, SASEGT.